What follows are 17 T cell receptor beta chains derived from one specimen sequenced in a study of T cells in Graves' hyperthyroidism and ophthalmopathy. There were TCR beta CDR3 regions amplified from RNA transcripts. HTBI primers were used for first-round RT-PCR of the TCR CDR3. One entry per CDR3 protein, called by TCRdb with MiXCR from the multiplex PCR reads. This sample has around 720,000 distinct CDR3 sequences; 30% to 40% occur once, and the top ten carry about a third. What was sequenced was blood. These receptors were taken from a woman in her forties with Graves' hyperthyroidism.

This clonotype has more than one count but fewer than ten. The rearrangement uses TRBV7-9 and TRBJ2-2; D is uncertain. This CDR3 has 13 residues. V was clipped by 1 base and J by 5 bases, with 5 bases between them. Germline V gene data show CDR1 as SEHNR and CDR2 as FQNEAQ (reference sequence). CDR3 loop: CASSLDLTGELFF. The DNA for the CDR3 is TGTGCCAGCAGCTTAGACTTAACCGGGGAGCTGTTTTTT.

This chain joins TRBV7-9 and TRBJ2-7, with D possibly matching TRBD1 (6 bases). The germline gives CDR1 SEHNR, CDR2 FQNEAQ (reference sequence). The CDR3 covers 16 residues. V was pared by 0 bases and J by 4 bases, with 16 bases between. The CDR3 protein is CASSLAGHSPPYEQYF. DNA of the CDR3: TGTGCCAGCAGCTTAGCGGGACACTCGCCCCCTTACGAGCAGTACTTC.

Only a few counts were recorded for this clonotype. The chain is built from TRBV27 and TRBJ2-5; TRBD1 might be the D (5 bases). CDR1 MNHEY and CDR2 SMNVEV come from the germline V gene (reference sequence). The CDR3 consists of 16 residues. V was clipped by 5 bases and J by 0 bases, with 16 bases between them. DNA of the CDR3: TGTGCCAGCAGTCCACAAATGCAGGGTTACCAAGAGACCCAGTACTTC. This gives the protein CASSPQMQGYQETQYF.

With respect to this clonotype: A much more abundant neighbour one base away suggests this may be a read error. The J gene is TRBJ2-2, the V gene TRBV9, with D possibly TRBD1 on 6 matching bases. This CDR3 contains 16 residues. Germline V gene data show CDR1 as SGDLS and CDR2 as YYNGEE. The CDR3 DNA is TGTGCCAGCAGCGCCCCGAGGCAGGGGAACGCCGGGGAGCTGTTTTTT. Protein product: CASSAPRQGNAGELFF.

This clonotype was seen many times. The chain employs TRBV4-3 and TRBJ1-6; D ambiguous. CDR3 size: 14 residues. Trimming pared 0 bases from V and 7 bases from J, leaving 7 bases between. Germline CDR1 LGHNA, CDR2 YSLEER. The CDR3 nucleotides are TGCGCCAGCAGCCAAGATCAGCCGAATTCACCCCTCCACTTT. Translation gives CASSQDQPNSPLHF.

The J gene is TRBJ1-2, the V gene TRBV7-3, with D tentatively TRBD1 (6 bases). The ends were cut back, 6 bases at V and 3 bases at J, with 20 bases in the middle. Germline V CDR1 and CDR2: SGHTA, FQGTGA. The CDR3 runs to 16 residues. The CDR3 DNA follows: TGTGCCAGCAGGATACAAACAGGGAGGGGGGACTATGGCTACACCTTC. This translates into CASRIQTGRGDYGYTF.

The table lists this clonotype with many counts. J is TRBJ1-4 and V is TRBV20-1; D may be TRBD1 (6 bases). Germline V CDR1 and CDR2: DFQATT, SNEGSKA (reference sequence). Trimming removed 3 bases from V and 8 bases from J, with 13 bases in between. CDR3 size: 13 residues. For the CDR3, the DNA is TGCAGTGCTAGGAACAGGGCCGAAGAAAAACTGTTTTTT. Residues: CSARNRAEEKLFF.

Notes on this clonotype: The missing conserved phenylalanine or tryptophan at the end of this CDR3 makes a read error likely. Because the CDR3's place on the DNA is in doubt, the DNA is left out and the CDR3 is given as listed by TCRdb. The chain joins TRBV9 to TRBJ1-5; the table's D call of TRBD1 was not tested on the DNA. Germline V gives CDR1 SGDLS, CDR2 YYNGEE. The CDR3 contains 8 residues when both ends are counted. The CDR3 loop reads CASSPQGV.

In this sample, this clonotype turned up once. V is TRBV29-1 and J is TRBJ1-2, with 10 bases aligning to TRBD1. Per the germline V gene, CDR1 is SQVTM and CDR2 is ANQGSEA. The J segment lost 8 bases and the V segment lost 5 bases, leaving 8 bases of the junction unmatched. The CDR3 length is 13 residues. The CDR3 is CSVLRQGAGGYTF. As DNA, the CDR3 is TGCAGCGTTCTTAGACAGGGGGCTGGGGGCTACACCTTC.

The chain uses TRBV11-2 and TRBJ1-1; 8 bases match TRBD1. Germline V gene sequence: CDR1 SGHAT, CDR2 FQNNGV. CDR3 length: 13 residues. Germline trimming cut 0 bases from V and 12 bases from J; bases unmatched to any gene: 6. CDR3 residues: CASSLDLDRVPFF. Here the CDR3 DNA reads TGTGCCAGCAGCTTAGATTTGGACAGGGTACCTTTCTTT.

The chain combines TRBV2 with TRBJ1-6; unclear D gene. The germline gives CDR1 SNHLY, CDR2 FYNNEI. The V end was cut by 5 bases, the J end by 6 bases, with 26 bases between. The CDR3 has 19 amino acids. This CDR3 reads CASSYSGRPDDNFNSPLHF. CDR3 DNA sequence: TGTGCCAGCAGTTACTCTGGAAGACCGGACGACAATTTTAATTCACCCCTCCACTTT.

This clonotype was counted ten times or more. V is TRBV7-8 and J is TRBJ2-5; 8 bases match TRBD2. V lost 5 bases and J lost 1; bases outside the gene matches: 0. The CDR3 length is 13 residues. Germline V CDR1 and CDR2: SGHVS, FQNEAQ. This chain's CDR3 is CASSGTSQETQYF. The CDR3 DNA is TGTGCCAGCAGCGGGACTAGCCAAGAGACCCAGTACTTC.

V gene TRBV30 combines with J gene TRBJ1-1; D ambiguous. Trimming took 4 bases from V and 6 from J, leaving 12 bases between them. The CDR3 sequence is 12 residues long. Germline V gene lookup returns CDR1 GTSNPN and CDR2 SVGIG (reference sequence). For the CDR3, the DNA is TGTGCCTGGAATTCCGTTGTGGCTGAAGCTTTCTTT. It encodes CAWNSVVAEAFF.

The J gene is TRBJ1-2, the V gene TRBV7-9; D unclear. The germline V gene has CDR1 SEHNR and CDR2 FQNEAQ (reference sequence). The ends were cut back, 5 bases at V and 4 bases at J, with 14 bases in the middle. This CDR3 is built from 14 residues. CDR3 protein: CASSRWAGGYGYTF. DNA for the CDR3: TGTGCCAGCAGCAGGTGGGCAGGAGGCTATGGCTACACCTTC. Supplemented by reference TRBV7-9 and TRBJ1-2, the full variable domain reads DTGVSQNPRHKITKRGQNVTFRCDPISEHNRLYWYRQTLGQGPEFLTYFQNEAQLEKSRLLSDRFSAERPKGSFSTLEIQRTEQGDSAMYLCASSRWAGGYGYTFGSGTRLTVV.

Note on this clonotype: One base away lies a much larger clone, so this may be a sequencing read error. This is likely a read error, given that the CDR3 carries no conserved phenylalanine or tryptophan at its end. The J gene is TRBJ1-6, the V gene TRBV20-1; D is unclear. This CDR3 spans 12 amino acids. CDR1 DFQATT and CDR2 SNEGSKA come from the germline V gene (reference sequence). Between the trimmed V and J ends, which lost 5 bases and 6 bases, there was a span of 8 bases. The CDR3 coding sequence is TGCAGTGCTGCTGACGGTAATTCACCCCTCCACCTT. Its translation is CSAADGNSPLHL.

The table lists this clonotype with a few counts. CDR3 DNA sequence: TGTGCCAGCAGTTTTCGTGGACAGGGGAATCAGCCCCAGCATTTT. Protein: CASSFRGQGNQPQHF. The chain combines TRBV28 with TRBJ1-5, with 9 positions matching TRBD1. Germline V gene lookup returns CDR1 MDHEN and CDR2 SYDVKM. This CDR3 is 15 amino acids long. The V segment lost 3 bases and the J segment 4 bases; nucleotides outside the gene matches: 4.

In this sample, this clonotype turned up a few times. The chain is built from TRBV6-5 and TRBJ1-6; tentatively, D is TRBD1 (5 bases). The V end was cut by 0 bases, the J end by 5 bases, with 11 bases between. The germline V gene has CDR1 MNHEY and CDR2 SVGAGI. This CDR3 region has 16 residues. In DNA form, the CDR3 reads TGTGCCAGCAGTTACTCGTCTCCAGGGAATAATTCACCCCTCCACTTT. This encodes CASSYSSPGNNSPLHF.